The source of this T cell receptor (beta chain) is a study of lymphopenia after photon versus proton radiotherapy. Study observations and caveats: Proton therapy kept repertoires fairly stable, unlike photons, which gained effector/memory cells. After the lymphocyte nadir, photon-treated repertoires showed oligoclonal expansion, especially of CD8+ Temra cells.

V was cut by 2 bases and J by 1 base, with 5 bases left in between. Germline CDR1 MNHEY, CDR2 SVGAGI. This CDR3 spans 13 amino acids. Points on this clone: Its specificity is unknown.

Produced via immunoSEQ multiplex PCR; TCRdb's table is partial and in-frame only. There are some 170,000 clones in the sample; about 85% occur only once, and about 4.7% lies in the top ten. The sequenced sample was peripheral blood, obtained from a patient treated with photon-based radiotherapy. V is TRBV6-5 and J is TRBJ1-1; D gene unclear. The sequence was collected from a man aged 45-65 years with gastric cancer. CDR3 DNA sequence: TGTGCCAGCAGTTACAGCTCGAACACTGAAGCTTTCTTT. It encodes CASSYSSNTEAFF.